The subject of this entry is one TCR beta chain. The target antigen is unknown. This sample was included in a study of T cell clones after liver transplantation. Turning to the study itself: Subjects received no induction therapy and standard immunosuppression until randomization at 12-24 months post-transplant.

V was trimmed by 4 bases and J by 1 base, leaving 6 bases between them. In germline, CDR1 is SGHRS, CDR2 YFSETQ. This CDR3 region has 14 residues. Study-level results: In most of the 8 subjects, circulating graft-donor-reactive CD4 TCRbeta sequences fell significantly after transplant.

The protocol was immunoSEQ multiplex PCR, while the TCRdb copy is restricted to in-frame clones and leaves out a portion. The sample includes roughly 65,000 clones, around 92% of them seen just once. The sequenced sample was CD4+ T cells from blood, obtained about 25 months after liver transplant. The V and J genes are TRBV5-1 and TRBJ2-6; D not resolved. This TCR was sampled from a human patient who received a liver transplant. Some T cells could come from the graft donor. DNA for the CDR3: TGCGCCAGCAGCCTGGAGTCTGGGGCCAACGTCCTGACTTTC. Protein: CASSLESGANVLTF.